A selection of T cell receptor beta chains follows, all from one sample in a study of regulatory T cells in long-lasting Graves disease. TCRdb re-called the multiplex PCR reads with MiXCR, one entry per CDR3 protein. Counted here are 410,000 or so distinct CDR3 sequences, 14% to 15% occurring once; the ten biggest clones make up about a sixth. These sequences were also reported in another study, on T cells in Graves' hyperthyroidism and ophthalmopathy.

Sequencing was performed on peripheral blood mononuclear cells (PBMCs), taken at new diagnosis, from a patient treated with antithyroid drugs. Receptor source: a woman aged 25 to 39 with Graves disease. Each CDR3 is given with its conserved first and last residue. Fields, in order: J gene, V gene, clone size, D gene, CDR3 DNA, CDR3 protein. A D gene is named only where the DNA matches it firmly. Expanded clones get a size class; other rows say once, few or many, or leave the size out.

J: TRBJ1-1
V: TRBV12-3/TRBV12-4
size: many
D: .
DNA: TGTGCCAGCAGTTTTGGCGGTAGGTCTGAAGCTTTCTTT
CDR3: CASSFGGRSEAFF

J: TRBJ2-6
V: TRBV24-1
size: few
D: TRBD1
DNA: TGTGCCACCAGTGATCCTACAGGGGGCCCTTTGTCTGGGGCCAACGTCCTGACTTTC
CDR3: CATSDPTGGPLSGANVLTF

J: TRBJ1-5
V: TRBV9
size: few
D: .
DNA: TGTGCCAGCAGCGCAGGGGCGAGCAATCAGCCCCAGCATTTT
CDR3: CASSAGASNQPQHF

J: TRBJ2-3
V: TRBV24-1
size: .
D: TRBD1
DNA: TGTGCCACCAGTGATACCTTGGGACAGGGCCCCACAGATACGCAGTATTTT
CDR3: CATSDTLGQGPTDTQYF

J: TRBJ2-7
V: TRBV6-2/TRBV6-3
size: many
D: TRBD1
DNA: TGTGCCAGCAGTTACGCCGACAGGGTCAACGAGCAGTACTTC
CDR3: CASSYADRVNEQYF

J: TRBJ2-7
V: TRBV20-1
size: many
D: .
DNA: TGCAGTGCTAGCAAGGACAGCGAGCAGTACTTC
CDR3: CSASKDSEQYF

J: TRBJ2-5
V: TRBV25-1
size: few
D: TRBD2
DNA: TGTGCCAGCAGTGACCGGCGGGAGGGGGCTCAGACCCAGTACTTC
CDR3: CASSDRREGAQTQYF

J: TRBJ2-3
V: TRBV12-3/TRBV12-4
size: .
D: TRBD2
DNA: TGTGCCAGCATCCCGACTAGCGGGAGCGCCGCTAGCACAGATACGCAGTATTTT
CDR3: CASIPTSGSAASTDTQYF

J: TRBJ1-5
V: TRBV30
size: many
D: .
DNA: TGTGCCTGGAGTGTGGGGGACGGTAGCAATCAGCCCCAGCATTTT
CDR3: CAWSVGDGSNQPQHF

J: TRBJ2-7
V: TRBV12-3/TRBV12-4
size: .
D: TRBD2
DNA: TGTGCCAGCAGTAGGACTAGCGGGAGGAGGTACGAGCAGTACTTC
CDR3: CASSRTSGRRYEQYF

J: TRBJ2-7
V: TRBV6-2/TRBV6-3
size: many
D: TRBD2
DNA: TGTGCCAGCAGTTACTTCGCGGGACTAGCGGCGCAAGAGCAGTACTTC
CDR3: CASSYFAGLAAQEQYF

J: TRBJ1-5
V: TRBV11-2
size: few
D: .
DNA: TGTGCCAGCAGCCCTGACAGTCGCAATCAGCCCCAGCATTTT
CDR3: CASSPDSRNQPQHF

J: TRBJ2-5
V: TRBV10-3
size: many
D: .
DNA: TGTGCCATCAGTGAGAATTCGGCGAAGACCCAGTACTTC
CDR3: CAISENSAKTQYF

J: TRBJ2-7
V: TRBV20-1
size: .
D: .
DNA: TGCAGTGCTGCGGCGACCAAAACCTACGAGCAGTACTTC
CDR3: CSAAATKTYEQYF

J: TRBJ2-7
V: TRBV28
size: .
D: .
DNA: TGTGCCAGCAGTTTCAGGCGGAGGGGGGATTACGAGCAGTACTTC
CDR3: CASSFRRRGDYEQYF

J: TRBJ2-2
V: TRBV30
size: few
D: .
DNA: TGTGGCATGACTACAACCGGGGAGCTGTTTTTT
CDR3: CGMTTTGELFF

J: TRBJ1-1
V: TRBV3-1
size: many
D: .
DNA: TGTGCCAGCAGCCAAGACGGAACAGACACTGAAGCTTTCTTT
CDR3: CASSQDGTDTEAFF

J: TRBJ2-2
V: TRBV18
size: many
D: TRBD2
DNA: TGTGCCAGCTCACCACCTCGCGGGAGGGCCGCCGGGGAGCTGTTTTTT
CDR3: CASSPPRGRAAGELFF

J: TRBJ2-3
V: TRBV15
size: many
D: TRBD2
DNA: TGTGCCACCAGCAGAGAGATGGGGGGACTAGTTTCGGGTGATGCAGATACGCAGTATTTT
CDR3: CATSREMGGLVSGDADTQYF

J: TRBJ2-1
V: TRBV20-1
size: many
D: TRBD1
DNA: TGCAGTGCTAGAGATATGGGTTCGACAGGGTTCAATGAGCAGTTCTTC
CDR3: CSARDMGSTGFNEQFF

J: TRBJ1-5
V: TRBV29-1
size: many
D: .
DNA: TGCAGCGTTGATAAAGGTCCCAATCAGCCCCAGCATTTT
CDR3: CSVDKGPNQPQHF

J: TRBJ2-5
V: TRBV4-1
size: many
D: TRBD2
DNA: TGCGCCAGCAGCCGGACTAGCGGGTTAAGAGAGACCCAGTACTTC
CDR3: CASSRTSGLRETQYF

J: TRBJ2-1
V: TRBV6-1
size: many
D: TRBD2
DNA: TGTGCCAGCAGGACTAGCGGGAGGGCGTACAATGAGCAGTTCTTC
CDR3: CASRTSGRAYNEQFF

J: TRBJ2-2
V: TRBV9
size: few
D: .
DNA: TGTGCCAGCAGTCATTCCGACTTCACCGGGGAGCTGTTTTTT
CDR3: CASSHSDFTGELFF

J: TRBJ2-1
V: TRBV30
size: many
D: TRBD2
DNA: TGTGCCTGGTCCAGGCTAGCGGGGACGAATGAGCAGTTCTTC
CDR3: CAWSRLAGTNEQFF

J: TRBJ2-3
V: TRBV5-8
size: many
D: .
DNA: TGTGCCAGCAGCTTACGGGGCCGGGGCACAGATACGCAGTATTTT
CDR3: CASSLRGRGTDTQYF

J: TRBJ2-2
V: TRBV19
size: .
D: TRBD2
DNA: TGTGCCAGTAAGGCTAGCGGGAGGCTCACCGGGGAGCTGTTTTTT
CDR3: CASKASGRLTGELFF

J: TRBJ1-6
V: TRBV28
size: many
D: .
DNA: TGTGCCAGCAGCCCCGGGACTTATAATTCACCCCTCCACTTT
CDR3: CASSPGTYNSPLHF

J: TRBJ2-1
V: TRBV27
size: few
D: TRBD2
DNA: TGTGCCAGCAGTTACCCTCCCGGGACTAGCGAAAACAATGAGCAGTTCTTC
CDR3: CASSYPPGTSENNEQFF

J: TRBJ2-5
V: TRBV20-1
size: many
D: TRBD2
DNA: TGCAGTGCTTTAGCGGGAGGGCCGGGAGAGACCCAGTACTTC
CDR3: CSALAGGPGETQYF

J: TRBJ2-4
V: TRBV7-9
size: .
D: TRBD1
DNA: TGTGCCAGCAGCTTAGCGGACAGGGGAAAAAACATTCAGTACTTC
CDR3: CASSLADRGKNIQYF

J: TRBJ1-5
V: TRBV30
size: many
D: TRBD1
DNA: TGTGCCTGGAGTGGAGGACAGGGAGGTACCAATCAGCCCCAGCATTTT
CDR3: CAWSGGQGGTNQPQHF

J: TRBJ1-5
V: TRBV19
size: few
D: .
DNA: TGTGCCAGTAGTATACAGAACAATCAGCCCCAGCATTTT
CDR3: CASSIQNNQPQHF

J: TRBJ2-7
V: TRBV6-1
size: .
D: TRBD2
DNA: TGTGCCAGCAGTGAAGAGCCTCCGGGACTAGCAGGGGGCTCCTACGAGCAGTACTTC
CDR3: CASSEEPPGLAGGSYEQYF

J: TRBJ2-7
V: TRBV7-9
size: many
D: .
DNA: TGTGCCAGCAGCTTTTCGACCTACGAGCAGTACTTC
CDR3: CASSFSTYEQYF

J: TRBJ1-2
V: TRBV10-3
size: .
D: .
DNA: TGTGCCAACAGTAAGGGTCCCGCTAACTATGGCTACACCTTC
CDR3: CANSKGPANYGYTF

J: TRBJ1-5
V: TRBV6-1
size: few
D: TRBD1
DNA: TGTGCCAGCAGTGAAGCAGGAGGGGGCGGTCAGCCCCAGCATTTT
CDR3: CASSEAGGGGQPQHF

J: TRBJ2-2
V: TRBV12-3/TRBV12-4
size: many
D: TRBD2
DNA: TGTGCCAGCAGTGGACTAGCGGGAGGCTTTGCCGGGGAGCTGTTTTTT
CDR3: CASSGLAGGFAGELFF

J: TRBJ1-2
V: TRBV30
size: many
D: .
DNA: TGTGCCTGGAGTCGAAACGGTGGCTACACCTTC
CDR3: CAWSRNGGYTF

J: TRBJ2-1
V: TRBV15
size: .
D: .
DNA: TGTGCCACCAGCACCCAGAGCATGGGGGAGCAGTTCTTC
CDR3: CATSTQSMGEQFF

J: TRBJ2-1
V: TRBV28
size: many
D: .
DNA: TGTGCCAGCACCGGGTCAGGGGCCCTCCTAAACAATGAGCAGTTCTTC
CDR3: CASTGSGALLNNEQFF

J: TRBJ2-7
V: TRBV2
size: many
D: .
DNA: TGTGCCAGCATGACTGAAGACAGAGCCTACGAGCAGTACTTC
CDR3: CASMTEDRAYEQYF

J: TRBJ2-7
V: TRBV5-1
size: .
D: .
DNA: TGCGCCAGTCAGGACGAATCCTACGAGCAGTACTTC
CDR3: CASQDESYEQYF

J: TRBJ2-5
V: TRBV2
size: many
D: .
DNA: TGTGCCAGCAGTGAAGCAGGAGAGACCCAGTACTTC
CDR3: CASSEAGETQYF

J: TRBJ1-6
V: TRBV6-1
size: .
D: .
DNA: TGTGCCAGCACCTTCGGACGCACCGACTCCTATAATTCACCCCTCCACTTT
CDR3: CASTFGRTDSYNSPLHF

J: TRBJ2-3
V: TRBV20-1
size: many
D: .
DNA: TGCAGTGCCCAGGACAGCCGTGGAACAGATACGCAGTATTTT
CDR3: CSAQDSRGTDTQYF

J: TRBJ2-3
V: TRBV18
size: many
D: .
DNA: TGTGCCAGCTCACCTGACTGGACTAGCACAGATACGCAGTATTTT
CDR3: CASSPDWTSTDTQYF

J: TRBJ2-7
V: TRBV3-1
size: many
D: TRBD2
DNA: TGTGCCAGCAGCCAGGGACCGGGACTAGCGCCCTTCAGCTCCTACGAGCAGTACTTC
CDR3: CASSQGPGLAPFSSYEQYF

J: TRBJ1-3
V: TRBV12-3/TRBV12-4
size: many
D: .
DNA: TGTGCCAGCAGCCCGGGGGGAAACACCATATATTTT
CDR3: CASSPGGNTIYF